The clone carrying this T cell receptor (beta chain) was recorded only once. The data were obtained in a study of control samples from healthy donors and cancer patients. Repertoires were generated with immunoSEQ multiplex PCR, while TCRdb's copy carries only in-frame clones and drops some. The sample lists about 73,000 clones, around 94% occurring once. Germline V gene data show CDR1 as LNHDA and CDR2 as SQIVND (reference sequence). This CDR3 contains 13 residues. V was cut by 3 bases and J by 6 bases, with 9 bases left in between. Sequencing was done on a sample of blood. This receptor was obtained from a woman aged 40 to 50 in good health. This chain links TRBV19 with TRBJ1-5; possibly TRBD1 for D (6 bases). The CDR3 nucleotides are TGTGCCAGTAGTATTCAGGGGCCTCAGCCCCAGCATTTT. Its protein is CASSIQGPQPQHF.